One and the same sample provided the 4 T cell receptor beta chains below, sequenced in a study of T cell changes during pregnancy in multiple sclerosis. Sequencing used immunoSEQ multiplex PCR; TCRdb keeps in-frame clones, though not all of them. Of about 87,000 clones detected, just under 95% appear once; the ten largest clones hold more than 1.1%. Sequenced here: peripheral blood, sampled in the third trimester of pregnancy. The receptors here all came from a female donor in good health, enrolled as a control in a pregnancy study.

The gene calls are TRBV10-2 and TRBJ2-5, with 8 bases matching TRBD2. The CDR3 has 14 amino acids. V trimming: 5 bases; J trimming: 5 bases; junction bases outside the gene matches: 7. Germline-derived CDR1 and CDR2 are WSHSY and SAAADI. In DNA, the CDR3 is TGCGCCAGCAGTAAACAGCGGGAGTTTGAGACCCAGTACTTC. Its protein product is CASSKQREFETQYF.

CDR3 in amino acids: CASGGAREKLFF. The CDR3, as DNA: TGTGCCAGCGGGGGGGCTCGCGAAAAACTGTTTTTT. V is TRBV28 and J is TRBJ1-4; tentatively, D is TRBD1 (6 bases). The CDR3 covers 12 residues. In germline, CDR1 is MDHEN, CDR2 SYDVKM. V was shortened by 8 bases and J by 8 bases, with 12 bases between the two germline ends.

The chain uses TRBV9 and TRBJ2-3, with D uncertain. In germline, CDR1 is SGDLS, CDR2 YYNGEE. Trimming removed 1 base at V and 4 bases at J, with 10 bases between. The CDR3 is made up of 14 amino acids. The CDR3: CASSVHPSSDTQYF. The CDR3 DNA reads as TGTGCCAGCAGCGTACACCCGAGCTCAGATACGCAGTATTTT.

V usage is TRBV21-1 and J usage is TRBJ1-5; the table names TRBD1, a call not compared with the DNA. TRBV21-1 is a pseudogene. The CDR3 extends over 16 amino acids. In DNA form, the CDR3 reads TGTGCCAGCAGCAAAGAGGGACAGGGCAGCAATCAGCCCCAGCATTTT. As protein: CASSKEGQGSNQPQHF.